This T cell receptor beta chain was sequenced in a study of OX40 agonist ivuxolimab in advanced cancers. Background on the whole study: Ivuxolimab, which targeted the costimulatory receptor OX40 (CD134), was an agonistic, fully human IgG2 monoclonal antibody. Intravenous ivuxolimab was administered to patients every 2 weeks at six dose levels: 0.01, 0.1, 0.3, 1.5, 3 and 10 mg/kg. Of the approximately 53 patients in dose escalation, 19 had hepatocellular carcinoma, roughly 15 had melanoma, 9 had renal cell carcinoma and 9 had head and neck cancer. In the dose-escalation cohort, around 80% of patients were male, and the mean age was 60 years with a range of about 20 to 90. Prior anti-PD-1, anti-PD-L1 or anti-CTLA-4 therapy was permitted, and checkpoint inhibitors had been received by roughly 42% of dose-escalation patients. Partial responses occurred in three dose-escalation patients, of whom one had hepatocellular carcinoma and two had cutaneous melanoma. Peripheral TCRbeta sequencing was intended to test whether TCR sequence diversity was altered and clonal T-cell expansion was caused by ivuxolimab. The monotherapy dose-escalation portion (N ≈ 52 patients) of the phase I ivuxolimab trial is reported in the paper.

General findings and caveats noted by the study authors: Clonal expansion of both CD4+ and CD8+ blood T cells was observed from baseline to week 6 at doses 0.1 to 3.0 mg/kg. The antigen specificity of the peripheral T cells that underwent clonal expansion was not determined. In the 0.1-3.0 mg/kg groups, partial responders had among the lowest normalized peripheral clonal expansion, particularly in CD8+ T cells. Low levels of normalized T-cell clonal expansion were also seen in some patients who did not respond. After ivuxolimab, CD8+ T cells had more expanded clones than CD4+ T cells on average.

Notes on this clone: Its antigen remains unidentified. No per-base quality is available; no much larger clone lies one base away.

The trial excluded patients who had a history of autoimmune disease or were on systemic immunosuppression. In every dose cohort, peripheral blood was drawn for TCR sequencing at baseline, cycle 4 day 1, and cycle 7 day 1. The samples were drawn from a first-in-human, open-label, multicenter phase I dose-escalation trial of ivuxolimab. Adults with locally advanced or metastatic head and neck squamous cell, hepatocellular, melanoma or renal cell carcinoma were enrolled in the trial. Before TCR sequencing, CD4+ T cells and CD8+ T cells were sorted from peripheral blood as separate populations. Genomic DNA was extracted from sorted cells for sequencing of the TCRbeta CDR3 region. The immunoSEQ Assay was used to sequence the TCRbeta CDR3 regions. TCRdb retrieved this table from immuneACCESS and kept in-frame rearrangements only. Not all clones are present; in checked studies, unresolved V genes account for under half, and no reason is known for the remainder. The sample has under 85,000 clones on record, roughly 91% of them singletons. Roughly 0.22% of the sample lies in the top ten.

CDR1 and CDR2, looked up from the germline V gene (reference sequence), are SEHNR and FQNEAQ. Spanning cysteine to phenylalanine, the CDR3 consists of 19 amino acids. Just CDR3 DNA is preserved here, 57 bases in frame from base 1. V is cut back by 2 bases and J by 2 bases, with 11 bases in the junction unmatched. The receptor was derived from an adult with an advanced solid tumor such as melanoma, head and neck, liver or kidney cancer. The sample consisted of CD4+ or CD8+ T cells sorted from blood, taken in a trial of the OX40 agonist ivuxolimab. The V gene is TRBV7-9 and the J gene is TRBJ2-3, with 12 central nucleotides matching TRBD2. The DNA sequence is TGTGCCAGCAGCTTATGGATGGCTAGCGGGAGGGCCGTCACAGATACGCAGTATTTT. Translated, this is CASSLWMASGRAVTDTQYF.